A single sample gave rise to the 10 T cell receptor beta chains below, sequenced in a study of CD4 T cell repertoires in COVID-19. Only in-frame clones appear in the TCRdb table, and some are missing; sequencing was by immunoSEQ multiplex PCR. The sample includes around 7,800 clones, around 84% of them seen just once. The memory T cells were sequenced right after ex vivo isolation, without culture. The specimen was effector memory CD4+ T cells from blood, collected before the COVID-19 pandemic. All receptors come from a human donor who had COVID-19.

CDR3 DNA sequence: TGTGCCAGCAGTAGGGGACAGGGATATTGGGGCACTGAAGCTTTCTTT. Protein product: CASSRGQGYWGTEAFF. The chain joins TRBV6-6 to TRBJ1-1; 9 bases match TRBD1. This CDR3 region has 16 residues. V shed 5 bases, J shed 4 bases, and the junction held 11 bases outside the gene matches. Germline-derived CDR1 and CDR2 are MNHNY and SVGAGI (reference sequence).

By share, this clone ranks as medium-sized (0.01 to 0.1%). The V gene is TRBV21-1, the J gene TRBJ2-4; the table's D call, TRBD2, has no DNA check behind it. TRBV21-1 is deemed a pseudogene. This CDR3 has 15 residues. CDR3 in amino acids: CASSSLGGLQNIQYF. The CDR3, as DNA: TGTGCCAGCAGCAGCCTGGGGGGACTTCAAAACATTCAGTACTTC.

The chain has TRBV6-5 and TRBJ1-5; weak D call: TRBD1 (6 bases). This CDR3 has 14 amino acids. The germline V gene encodes CDR1 MNHEY and CDR2 SVGAGI. V was shortened by 2 bases and J by 5 bases, with 10 bases between the two germline ends. The CDR3 is CASSYRAGDQPQHF. The CDR3 DNA sequence: TGTGCCAGCAGTTACAGGGCAGGGGATCAGCCCCAGCATTTT.

This chain joins TRBV19 and TRBJ2-5; weak D call: TRBD2 (6 bases). Germline CDR1 reads LNHDA; CDR2 reads SQIVND (reference sequence). Deletions cut 3 bases from V and 5 bases from J, with 19 bases between. This CDR3 contains 16 residues. The CDR3 DNA sequence: TGTGCCAGTAGTATCCGGGGGATGGGGCCAGGGGAGACCCAGTACTTC. Translation: CASSIRGMGPGETQYF. The whole variable domain, remainder taken from reference TRBV19 and TRBJ2-5, is DGGITQSPKYLFRKEGQNVTLSCEQNLNHDAMYWYRQDPGQGLRLIYYSQIVNDFQKGDIAEGYSVSREKKESFPLTVTSAQKNPTAFYLCASSIRGMGPGETQYFGPGTRLLVL.

For this clone: Different DNA sequences within this sample yield the same CDR3. The chain carries TRBV19 and TRBJ2-5, with 8 bases identical to TRBD1. The junction had 4 bases not matched to a gene; V was cut back by 5 bases and J by 5 bases. The CDR3 has 13 amino acids. The germline gives CDR1 LNHDA, CDR2 SQIVND (reference sequence). DNA of the CDR3: TGTGCCAGTAGTGGACAGGGCCCGGAGACCCAGTACTTC. It translates to CASSGQGPETQYF. The variable domain in full, completed from reference TRBV19 and TRBJ2-5, reads DGGITQSPKYLFRKEGQNVTLSCEQNLNHDAMYWYRQDPGQGLRLIYYSQIVNDFQKGDIAEGYSVSREKKESFPLTVTSAQKNPTAFYLCASSGQGPETQYFGPGTRLLVL.

J is TRBJ2-1 and V is TRBV5-1; D is perhaps TRBD2 (6 bases). Germline CDR1 reads SGHRS; CDR2 reads YFSETQ. The CDR3 has 14 amino acids. V was trimmed by 4 bases and J by 5 bases, leaving 13 bases between them. Here the CDR3 DNA reads TGCGCCAGCAGCACCCGGACTACTAACAATGAGCAGTTCTTC. This translates into CASSTRTTNNEQFF.

The rearrangement links TRBV11-2 to TRBJ2-1; TRBD2 agrees at 11 bases. The CDR3 contains 16 residues. The V segment lost 5 bases and the J segment 5 bases; nucleotides outside the gene matches: 8. Germline CDR1 and CDR2: SGHAT and FQNNGV. CDR3 in amino acids: CASSHELLAGDNEQFF. CDR3 sequence (DNA): TGTGCCAGCAGCCATGAATTACTAGCGGGAGACAATGAGCAGTTCTTC.

The chain has TRBV19 and TRBJ2-7; a weak D match, TRBD1 (5 bases). The CDR3 consists of 14 residues. V lost 6 bases, J lost 2 bases, and 14 bases lay in between. Per germline, CDR1 LNHDA and CDR2 SQIVND (reference sequence). The CDR3 protein is CASSQQGMAYEQYF. CDR3 nucleotide sequence: TGTGCCAGTAGCCAGCAGGGTATGGCCTACGAGCAGTACTTC.

The genes are TRBV19 and TRBJ1-4; TRBD1 is a possible D gene (5 bases). This CDR3 is 16 amino acids long. Germline V gene sequence: CDR1 LNHDA, CDR2 SQIVND (reference sequence). Trimming pared 7 bases from V and 8 bases from J, leaving 23 bases between. The chain's CDR3 is CASTPREGVRQEKLFF. The DNA for the CDR3 is TGTGCCAGTACCCCAAGGGAAGGGGTCCGTCAGGAAAAACTGTTTTTT.

CDR3 region: CASESGDRGPPSYEQYF. The CDR3 coding sequence is TGTGCCAGCGAATCCGGGGACAGGGGACCCCCCTCCTACGAGCAGTACTTC. The V gene is TRBV2, the J gene TRBJ2-7, with TRBD1 identical over 10 bases. The germline gives CDR1 SNHLY, CDR2 FYNNEI. The CDR3 has 17 amino acids. V trimming: 8 bases; J trimming: 0 bases; junction bases outside the gene matches: 13.